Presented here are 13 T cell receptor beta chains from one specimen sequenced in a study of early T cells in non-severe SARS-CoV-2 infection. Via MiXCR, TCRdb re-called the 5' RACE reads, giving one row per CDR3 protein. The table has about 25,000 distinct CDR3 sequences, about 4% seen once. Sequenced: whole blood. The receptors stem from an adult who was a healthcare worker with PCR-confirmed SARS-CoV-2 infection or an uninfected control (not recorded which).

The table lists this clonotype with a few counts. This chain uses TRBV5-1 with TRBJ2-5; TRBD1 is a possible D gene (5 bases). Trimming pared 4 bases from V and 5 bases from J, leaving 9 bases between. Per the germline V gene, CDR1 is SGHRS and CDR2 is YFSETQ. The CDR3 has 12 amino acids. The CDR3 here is CASSPGIETQYF. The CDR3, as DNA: TGCGCCAGCAGCCCAGGGATCGAGACCCAGTACTTC.

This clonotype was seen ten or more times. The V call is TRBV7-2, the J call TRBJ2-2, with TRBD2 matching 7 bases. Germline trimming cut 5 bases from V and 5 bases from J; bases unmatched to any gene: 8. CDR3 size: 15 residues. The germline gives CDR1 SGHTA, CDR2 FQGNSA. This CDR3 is CASSRPGLLTGELFF. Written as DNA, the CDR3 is TGTGCCAGCAGCCGACCGGGACTACTAACCGGGGAGCTGTTTTTT.

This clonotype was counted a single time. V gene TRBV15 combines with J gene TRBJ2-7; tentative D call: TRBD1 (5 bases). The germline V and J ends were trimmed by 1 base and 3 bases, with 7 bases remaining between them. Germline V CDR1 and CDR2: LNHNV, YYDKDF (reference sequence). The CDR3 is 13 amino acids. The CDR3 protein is CATSRVDSYEQYF. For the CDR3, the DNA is TGTGCCACCAGCAGAGTAGACAGCTACGAGCAGTACTTC.

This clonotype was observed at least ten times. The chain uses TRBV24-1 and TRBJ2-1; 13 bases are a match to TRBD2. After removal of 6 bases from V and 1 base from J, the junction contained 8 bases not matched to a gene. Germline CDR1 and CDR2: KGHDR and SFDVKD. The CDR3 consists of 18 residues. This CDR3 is CATSRERTSGSSYNEQFF. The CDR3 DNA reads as TGTGCCACCAGTCGCGAGAGGACTAGCGGGAGTTCCTACAATGAGCAGTTCTTC.

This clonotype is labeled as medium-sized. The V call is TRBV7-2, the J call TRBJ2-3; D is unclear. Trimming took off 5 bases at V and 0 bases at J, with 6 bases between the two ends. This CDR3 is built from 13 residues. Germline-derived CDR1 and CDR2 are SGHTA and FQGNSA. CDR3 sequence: CASSPTSTDTQYF. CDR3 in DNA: TGTGCCAGCAGCCCCACTAGCACAGATACGCAGTATTTT. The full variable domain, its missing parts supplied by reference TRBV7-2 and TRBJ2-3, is GAGVSQSPSNKVTEKGKDVELRCDPISGHTALYWYRQSLGQGLEFLIYFQGNSAPDKSGLPSDRFSAERTGGSVSTLTIQRTQQEDSAVYLCASSPTSTDTQYFGPGTRLTVL.

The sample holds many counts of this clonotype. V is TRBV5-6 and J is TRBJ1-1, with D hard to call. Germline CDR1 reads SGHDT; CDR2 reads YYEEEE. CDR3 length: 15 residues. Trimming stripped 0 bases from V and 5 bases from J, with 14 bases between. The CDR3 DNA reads TGTGCCAGCAGCTTGGATAGAGGGTTGAGTACTGAAGCTTTCTTT. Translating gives CASSLDRGLSTEAFF. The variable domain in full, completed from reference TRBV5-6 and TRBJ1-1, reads DAGVTQSPTHLIKTRGQQVTLRCSPKSGHDTVSWYQQALGQGPQFIFQYYEEEERQRGNFPDRFSGHQFPNYSSELNVNALLLGDSALYLCASSLDRGLSTEAFFGQGTRLTVV.

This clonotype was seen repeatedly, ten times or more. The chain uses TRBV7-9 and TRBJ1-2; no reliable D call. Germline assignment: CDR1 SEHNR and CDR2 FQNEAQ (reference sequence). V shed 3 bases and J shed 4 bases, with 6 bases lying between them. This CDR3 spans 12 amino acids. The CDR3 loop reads CASSFTTYGYTF. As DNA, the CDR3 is TGTGCCAGCAGCTTCACCACCTATGGCTACACCTTC.

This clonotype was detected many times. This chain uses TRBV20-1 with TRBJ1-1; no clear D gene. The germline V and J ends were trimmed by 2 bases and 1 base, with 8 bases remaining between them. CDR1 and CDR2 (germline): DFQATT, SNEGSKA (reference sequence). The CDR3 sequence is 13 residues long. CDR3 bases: TGCAGTGCTAGACAGTCAGGGAACACTGAAGCTTTCTTT. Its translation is CSARQSGNTEAFF.

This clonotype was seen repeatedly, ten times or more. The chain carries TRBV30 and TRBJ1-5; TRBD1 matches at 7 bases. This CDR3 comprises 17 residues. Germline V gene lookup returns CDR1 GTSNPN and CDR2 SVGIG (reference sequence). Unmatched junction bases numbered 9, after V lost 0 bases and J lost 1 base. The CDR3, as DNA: TGTGCCTGGAGTGTAGGCGTATACAGGGGAAGCAATCAGCCCCAGCATTTT. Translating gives CAWSVGVYRGSNQPQHF.

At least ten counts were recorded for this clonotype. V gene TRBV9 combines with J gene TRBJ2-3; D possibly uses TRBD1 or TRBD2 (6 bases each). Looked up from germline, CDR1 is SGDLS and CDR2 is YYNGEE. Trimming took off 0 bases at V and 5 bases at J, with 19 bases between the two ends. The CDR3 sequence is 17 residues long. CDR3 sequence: CASSVEVGRRGEDTQYF. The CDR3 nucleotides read TGTGCCAGCAGCGTAGAGGTCGGGAGAAGGGGGGAAGATACGCAGTATTTT.

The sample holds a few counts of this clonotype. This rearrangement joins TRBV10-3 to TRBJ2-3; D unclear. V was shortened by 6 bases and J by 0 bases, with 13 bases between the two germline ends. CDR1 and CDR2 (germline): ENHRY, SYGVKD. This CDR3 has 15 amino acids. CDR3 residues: CAIRDPGSSTDTQYF. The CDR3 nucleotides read TGTGCCATCAGGGACCCCGGCTCTAGCACAGATACGCAGTATTTT.

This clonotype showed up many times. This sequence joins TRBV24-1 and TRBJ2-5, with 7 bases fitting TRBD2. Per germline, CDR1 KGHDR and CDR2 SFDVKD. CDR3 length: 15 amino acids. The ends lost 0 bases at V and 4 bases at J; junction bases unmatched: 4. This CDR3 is CATSDLQGGRETQYF. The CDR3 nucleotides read TGTGCCACCAGTGATTTGCAGGGCGGGAGAGAGACCCAGTACTTC.

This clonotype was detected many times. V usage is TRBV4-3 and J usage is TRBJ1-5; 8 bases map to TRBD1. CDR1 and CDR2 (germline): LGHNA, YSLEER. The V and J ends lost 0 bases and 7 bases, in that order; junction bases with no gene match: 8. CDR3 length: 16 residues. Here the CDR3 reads CASSQDRTGTEQPQHF. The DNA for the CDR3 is TGCGCCAGCAGCCAAGATAGGACAGGGACGGAACAGCCCCAGCATTTT.